The next 17 T cell receptor beta chains were all read from a single sample in a study of shared clonotypes between healthy human individuals. Profiling relied on immunoSEQ multiplex PCR, and the TCRdb table lists in-frame clones only, not all of them. The sample yields roughly 2.2 million clones, approximately 95% seen once. The specimen sequenced was naive CD4+ T cells from PBMCs. Subset meaning: CD45RA+ positively selected. These receptors all stem from a man between 18 and 35 years old in good health. Some clones in this sample may be carry-over from other donors' samples.

This sequence joins TRBV4-3 and TRBJ2-5; maybe TRBD2 (6 bases). The length of the CDR3 is 15 residues. V lost 4 bases and J lost 0, with 12 bases in between. Germline V gene lookup returns CDR1 LGHNA and CDR2 YSLEER. For the CDR3, the DNA is TGCGCCAGCAGCCGCGCGGGGAGTAACCAAGAGACCCAGTACTTC. Translating it yields CASSRAGSNQETQYF.

The V call is TRBV5-4, the J call TRBJ1-1, with 8 bases fitting TRBD1. Germline loops: CDR1 SGHNT, CDR2 YYREEE (reference sequence). V dropped 3 bases and J dropped 5; count of bases not matched to a gene: 9. The CDR3 runs to 15 residues. The CDR3 here is CASSSQTGVRTEAFF. The CDR3, as DNA: TGTGCCAGCAGCTCACAGACAGGGGTGAGAACTGAAGCTTTCTTT.

Note on this clone: It is likely a read error, because the conserved phenylalanine at the end of the CDR3 is missing. The limits of the CDR3 on the DNA are not certain, so only TCRdb's listed CDR3 is given. The V call is TRBV25-1, the J call TRBJ1-1. Germline-derived CDR1 and CDR2 are MGHDK and SYGVNS. Inclusive of both ends, the CDR3 amounts to 10 amino acids. CDR3 region: CASSERGPAE.

The V and J genes are TRBV28 and TRBJ2-2; 7 bases agree with TRBD2. This CDR3 is 12 amino acids long. Trimming removed 8 bases from V and 9 bases from J; junction bases left unmatched: 6. The germline gives CDR1 MDHEN, CDR2 SYDVKM. The CDR3 DNA reads as TGTGCCAGCCGAGGACTAGAGCGGGAGCTGTTTTTT. Protein sequence: CASRGLERELFF.

As DNA, the CDR3 is TGTGCCAGCAGCTTTCTAGCGCCAAGCTCCTACAATGAGCAGTTCTTC. This sequence encodes CASSFLAPSSYNEQFF. This chain links TRBV7-9 with TRBJ2-1; tentative D call: TRBD2 (6 bases). The V gene lost 3 bases and the J gene lost 0 bases, with 12 bases spanning the gap. The CDR3 spans 16 residues. The germline CDR1 and CDR2 sequences are SEHNR and FQNEAQ (reference sequence).

The V gene is TRBV19, the J gene TRBJ1-2; 7 bases map to TRBD1. CDR3 length: 15 amino acids. The V segment lost 5 bases and the J segment 1 base; nucleotides outside the gene matches: 7. CDR1 is LNHDA, CDR2 SQIVND, per germline (reference sequence). CDR3 region: CASSARQGFNYGYTF. CDR3 nucleotides: TGTGCCAGTAGTGCTAGACAGGGATTTAACTATGGCTACACCTTC.

As to this clone: This sample includes further DNA sequences coding for the same CDR3. The rearrangement links TRBV5-1 to TRBJ2-1; D unresolved. Trimming pared 2 bases from V and 8 bases from J, leaving 5 bases between. The V gene's germline CDR1 is SGHRS and CDR2 YFSETQ. The CDR3 consists of 11 residues. DNA for the CDR3: TGCGCCAGCAGCTTCGGCGATGAGCAGTTCTTC. As protein: CASSFGDEQFF.

The gene calls are TRBV5-1 and TRBJ2-1; no reliable D call. This CDR3 comprises 12 residues. Germline V gene lookup returns CDR1 SGHRS and CDR2 YFSETQ. The V and J ends lost 5 bases and 0 bases respectively, with 3 bases between them. The CDR3 loop is CASRFSYNEQFF. CDR3 DNA sequence: TGCGCCAGCAGGTTCTCCTACAATGAGCAGTTCTTC.

The chain recombines TRBV5-1 with TRBJ2-2; D perhaps matches TRBD2 (6 bases). This CDR3 has 16 residues. Germline values: CDR1 SGHRS, CDR2 YFSETQ. Trimming removed 3 bases at V and 3 bases at J, with 15 bases between. CDR3 amino acids: CASSWSAGRHTGELFF. The DNA of the CDR3 is TGCGCCAGCAGCTGGAGCGCAGGGAGGCACACCGGGGAGCTGTTTTTT.

This chain connects TRBV14 to TRBJ1-2; D is unclear. CDR3 size: 15 residues. Germline CDR1 reads SGHDN; CDR2 reads FVKESK. Between the trimmed V and J ends, which lost 8 bases and 8 bases, there was a span of 24 bases. The CDR3 region is CASGKNLLSVEGYTF. CDR3 nucleotide sequence: TGTGCCAGCGGGAAAAATCTGTTATCGGTGGAGGGCTACACCTTC.

The rearrangement joins TRBV7-3 to TRBJ1-1; tentatively, D is TRBD1 (5 bases). Germline assignment: CDR1 SGHTA and CDR2 FQGTGA. Trimming took off 7 bases at V and 3 bases at J, with 18 bases between the two ends. CDR3 length: 15 residues. The CDR3 loop is CASTLGPVADTEAFF. CDR3 nucleotide sequence: TGTGCCAGCACCTTGGGGCCGGTAGCCGACACTGAAGCTTTCTTT.

This rearrangement joins TRBV10-3 to TRBJ2-7, with 8 bases identical to TRBD1. Germline V gene data show CDR1 as ENHRY and CDR2 as SYGVKD. CDR3 size: 17 residues. After removal of 0 bases from V and 5 bases from J, the junction contained 12 bases not matched to a gene. Written as DNA, the CDR3 is TGTGCCATCAGTGAGTCTGACAGGGGTACCCTCCCCCACGAGCAGTACTTC. As protein: CAISESDRGTLPHEQYF.

This chain connects TRBV25-1 to TRBJ2-1; 8 nucleotides match TRBD2. Trimming cost V 2 bases and J 8 bases; bases outside gene matches: 2. The CDR3 has 13 residues. Germline-derived CDR1 and CDR2 are MGHDK and SYGVNS. Written as DNA, the CDR3 is TGTGCCAGCAGTGAAAGCGGGAGCCATGAGCAGTTCTTC. It codes for CASSESGSHEQFF.

This chain joins TRBV2 and TRBJ2-1, with 9 bases fitting TRBD2. Germline V gives CDR1 SNHLY, CDR2 FYNNEI. There are 14 residues in the CDR3. Losses at the gene ends were 10 bases for V and 0 bases for J; bases not matched to a gene: 4. CDR3 amino acids: CATQREASYNEQFF. Here the CDR3 DNA reads TGTGCCACCCAGCGGGAGGCCTCCTACAATGAGCAGTTCTTC.

The chain carries TRBV6-5 and TRBJ2-5; 8 bases agree with TRBD2. CDR1 is MNHEY and CDR2 is SVGAGI in the germline V gene. With V trimmed by 8 bases and J by 5 bases, 7 bases remained unmatched. There are 13 residues in the CDR3. The CDR3 sequence is CASWPAGVETQYF. DNA for the CDR3: TGTGCCAGCTGGCCAGCGGGAGTGGAGACCCAGTACTTC.

The genes are TRBV30 and TRBJ2-5; D gene unclear. Germline V gives CDR1 GTSNPN, CDR2 SVGIG (reference sequence). V was cut by 0 bases and J by 5 bases, with 13 bases left in between. This CDR3 contains 14 residues. CDR3 sequence reads: CAWSVEGLPETQYF. The CDR3 DNA reads TGTGCCTGGAGTGTAGAAGGGTTGCCGGAGACCCAGTACTTC.

This clone was counted a single time. V is TRBV4-2 and J is TRBJ2-2; D is possibly TRBD1 (6 bases). CDR1 is LGHNA, CDR2 YNFKEQ, per germline. This CDR3 has 16 amino acids. Trimming pared 4 bases from V and 7 bases from J, leaving 19 bases between. CDR3 in amino acids: CASSPVGASGVGELFF. CDR3 sequence (DNA): TGTGCCAGCAGCCCAGTGGGGGCCTCAGGGGTCGGGGAGCTGTTTTTT.